These T cell receptor beta chains were read from a single sample in a study of T cell responses to AZD1222 COVID-19 vaccine. Produced via immunoSEQ multiplex PCR; TCRdb's table is partial and in-frame only. Among about 53,000 clones listed, around 85% were seen once. The specimen was peripheral blood, collected on day 0 of AZD1222 vaccination. Source of these receptors: an adult in good health. The CDR3 runs from the conserved cysteine through the conserved F or W. A D gene is named only where the DNA matches it firmly. Expanded clones are given a class, and other clones once, few, many or no size at all.

CDR3: CASSPGGAGYEQYF
DNA: TGTGCCAGCTCACCAGGGGGGGCTGGATACGAGCAGTACTTC
V: TRBV18
D: .
J: TRBJ2-7
size: .

CDR3: CASSHIRDRGYNEQFF
DNA: TGCGCCAGCAGCCACATCCGGGACAGGGGCTACAATGAGCAGTTCTTC
V: TRBV4-3
D: TRBD1
J: TRBJ2-1
size: .

CDR3: CASSLVGGRAFGAETQYF
DNA: TGTGCCAGCAGTTTAGTCGGCGGGAGGGCCTTCGGGGCAGAGACCCAGTACTTC
V: TRBV27
D: TRBD2
J: TRBJ2-5
size: .

CDR3: CAWSDSRYEQYF
DNA: TGTGCCTGGAGTGACAGTCGCTACGAGCAGTACTTC
V: TRBV30
D: .
J: TRBJ2-7
size: few

CDR3: CASSLTRGINSPLHF
DNA: TGTGCCAGCAGCTTAACAAGAGGGATCAATTCACCCCTCCACTTT
V: TRBV7-3
D: .
J: TRBJ1-6
size: .

CDR3: CASSLEAGYNYGYTF
DNA: TGTGCCAGCAGCTTAGAGGCAGGGTATAACTATGGCTACACCTTC
V: TRBV7-9
D: .
J: TRBJ1-2
size: .

CDR3: CASSGISGGTYEQYF
DNA: TGTGCCAGCAGCGGGATTAGCGGGGGAACCTACGAGCAGTACTTC
V: TRBV7-6
D: TRBD2
J: TRBJ2-7
size: few

CDR3: CASSKGGFPF
DNA: TGTGCCAGCAGCAAAGGAGGTTTCCCGTTC
V: TRBV21-1
D: .
J: TRBJ2-7
size: large

CDR3: CASLSSYNEQFF
DNA: TGTGCCAGCTTAAGCTCCTACAATGAGCAGTTCTTC
V: TRBV6-5
D: .
J: TRBJ2-1
size: .

CDR3: CASSLPRTSGRSSYEQYF
DNA: TGTGCCAGCAGCTTGCCGAGGACTAGCGGGCGGAGCTCCTACGAGCAGTACTTC
V: TRBV7-3
D: TRBD2
J: TRBJ2-7
size: .

CDR3: CASSYQGSNQPQHF
DNA: TGTGCCAGCAGTTACCAGGGGAGCAATCAGCCCCAGCATTTT
V: TRBV6-5
D: .
J: TRBJ1-5
size: .

CDR3: CASSELVTSVGELFF
DNA: TGTGCCAGCAGTGAATTGGTGACTAGTGTGGGGGAGCTGTTTTTT
V: TRBV2
D: .
J: TRBJ2-2
size: .

CDR3: CASSLGDRAQETQYF
DNA: TGCGCCAGCAGCCTAGGAGACAGGGCCCAAGAGACCCAGTACTTC
V: TRBV4-1
D: TRBD1
J: TRBJ2-5
size: .

CDR3: CASSPPGRGEQYF
DNA: TGTGCCAGCTCACCACCCGGAAGGGGCGAGCAGTACTTC
V: TRBV18
D: .
J: TRBJ2-7
size: .

CDR3: CASSSTSGSTDTQYF
DNA: TGTGCCAGCAGCTCGACTAGCGGCAGCACAGATACGCAGTATTTT
V: TRBV6-4
D: TRBD2
J: TRBJ2-3
size: .

CDR3: CASSKQRDSRSGELFF
DNA: TGTGCCAGCAGTAAACAACGGGACAGCCGGTCCGGGGAGCTGTTTTTT
V: TRBV28
D: TRBD1
J: TRBJ2-2
size: .

CDR3: CASSPGQARSGNTIYF
DNA: TGTGCCAGTAGCCCGGGACAGGCCCGCTCTGGAAACACCATATATTTT
V: TRBV19
D: TRBD1
J: TRBJ1-3
size: .

CDR3: CASSLPSGSWDTQYF
DNA: TGTGCCAGCAGTTTACCTAGCGGGAGTTGGGATACGCAGTATTTT
V: TRBV28
D: TRBD2
J: TRBJ2-3
size: .

CDR3: CASSLSYGGSTEAFF
DNA: TGCGCCAGCAGCTTGTCTTACGGGGGGAGTACTGAAGCTTTCTTT
V: TRBV5-1
D: .
J: TRBJ1-1
size: .

CDR3: CASFPRRINSYNEQFF
DNA: TGTGCCAGCTTCCCTCGACGCATCAATTCCTACAATGAGCAGTTCTTC
V: TRBV27
D: .
J: TRBJ2-1
size: .

CDR3: CASSTRTADLNTEAFF
DNA: TGTGCCAGTAGTACCAGGACAGCCGATCTGAACACTGAAGCTTTCTTT
V: TRBV19
D: .
J: TRBJ1-1
size: .

CDR3: CASSLAPLAGVVETQYF
DNA: TGTGCCAGCAGCTTAGCCCCTCTAGCGGGAGTTGTGGAGACCCAGTACTTC
V: TRBV7-7
D: TRBD2
J: TRBJ2-5
size: .

CDR3: CASSSFTGPSNEQYF
DNA: TGTGCCAGCAGTTCCTTTACAGGGCCGAGTAACGAGCAGTACTTC
V: TRBV28
D: .
J: TRBJ2-7
size: .

CDR3: CASSPGPQLNTEAFF
DNA: TGTGCCAGTAGTCCAGGGCCGCAACTGAACACTGAAGCTTTCTTT
V: TRBV19
D: .
J: TRBJ1-1
size: .

CDR3: CASSVLAGEGEQYF
DNA: TGTGCCAGCAGCGTATTAGCGGGAGAGGGGGAGCAGTACTTC
V: TRBV9
D: TRBD2
J: TRBJ2-7
size: .

CDR3: CASSPKTAVNTEAFF
DNA: TGTGCCAGCAGCCCTAAGACAGCTGTGAACACTGAAGCTTTCTTT
V: TRBV9
D: .
J: TRBJ1-1
size: .

CDR3: CASSVSGTGYQPQHF
DNA: TGTGCCAGTAGCGTCTCCGGGACAGGGTATCAGCCCCAGCATTTT
V: TRBV19
D: TRBD1
J: TRBJ1-5
size: few

CDR3: CAWSDPGQGWTSGRAGTQYF
DNA: TGTGCCTGGAGTGACCCGGGACAGGGCTGGACTAGCGGGAGGGCCGGAACGCAGTATTTT
V: TRBV30
D: TRBD2
J: TRBJ2-3
size: .

CDR3: CASTRAGVIFDLYF
DNA: TGTGCCAGCACTCGAGCGGGAGTCATATTTGATTTGTATTTT
V: TRBV27
D: TRBD2
J: TRBJ2-3
size: .

CDR3: CSVLAESSYEQYF
DNA: TGCAGCGTGCTGGCCGAAAGCTCCTACGAGCAGTACTTC
V: TRBV29-1
D: .
J: TRBJ2-7
size: once

CDR3: CASSLSGGGRFYEQYF
DNA: TGTGCCAGCAGTTTATCTGGGGGGGGCAGGTTCTACGAGCAGTACTTC
V: TRBV27
D: .
J: TRBJ2-7
size: few

CDR3: CAISSTDGRIAKNIQYF
DNA: TGTGCCATCAGTTCAACGGACGGACGCATAGCCAAAAACATTCAGTACTTC
V: TRBV10-3
D: .
J: TRBJ2-4
size: .

CDR3: CTSSQVNGRAGEVSYEQYF
DNA: TGCACCAGCAGCCAAGTTAATGGGAGAGCGGGAGAGGTCTCCTACGAGCAGTACTTC
V: TRBV1
D: .
J: TRBJ2-7
size: .

CDR3: CASSLDRGREQYF
DNA: TGTGCCAGCAGCTTAGACCGGGGGAGGGAGCAGTACTTC
V: TRBV7-9
D: .
J: TRBJ2-7
size: .

CDR3: CASSDQIGYTF
DNA: TGCGCCAGCAGCGATCAGATTGGCTACACCTTC
V: TRBV5-1
D: .
J: TRBJ1-2
size: .

CDR3: CASSIFGRDSGANVLTF
DNA: TGTGCCAGTAGTATTTTCGGCAGGGACTCTGGGGCCAACGTCCTGACTTTC
V: TRBV19
D: .
J: TRBJ2-6
size: .

CDR3: CASRHRGRKFDEAFF
DNA: TGTGCCAGCAGACACAGGGGGCGAAAGTTCGATGAAGCTTTCTTT
V: TRBV7-8
D: TRBD1
J: TRBJ1-1
size: .